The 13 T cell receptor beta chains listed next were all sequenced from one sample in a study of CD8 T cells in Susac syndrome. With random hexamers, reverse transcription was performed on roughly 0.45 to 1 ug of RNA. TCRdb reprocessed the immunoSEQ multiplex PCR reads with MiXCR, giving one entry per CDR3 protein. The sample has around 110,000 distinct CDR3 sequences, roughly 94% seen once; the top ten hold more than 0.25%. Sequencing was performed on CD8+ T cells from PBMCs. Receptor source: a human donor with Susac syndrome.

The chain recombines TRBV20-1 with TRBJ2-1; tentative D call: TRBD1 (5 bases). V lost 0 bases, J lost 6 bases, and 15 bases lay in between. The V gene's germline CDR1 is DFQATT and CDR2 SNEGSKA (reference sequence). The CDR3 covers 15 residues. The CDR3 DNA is TGCAGTGCTAGAGAATTCAGGGTTCGAGGCAATGAGCAGTTCTTC. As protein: CSAREFRVRGNEQFF.

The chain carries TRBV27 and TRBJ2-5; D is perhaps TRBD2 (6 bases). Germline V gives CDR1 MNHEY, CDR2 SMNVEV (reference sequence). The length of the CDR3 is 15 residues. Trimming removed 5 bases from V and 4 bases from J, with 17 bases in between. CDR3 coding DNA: TGTGCCAGCAGTCCCCTGGGGGGTGGGTTAGAGACCCAGTACTTC. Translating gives CASSPLGGGLETQYF.

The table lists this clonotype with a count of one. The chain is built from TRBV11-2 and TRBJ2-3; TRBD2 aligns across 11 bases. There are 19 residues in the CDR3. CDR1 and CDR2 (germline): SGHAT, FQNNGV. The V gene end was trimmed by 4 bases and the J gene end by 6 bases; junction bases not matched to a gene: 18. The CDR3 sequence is CASSSPRGLAGGNMDTQYF. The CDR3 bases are TGTGCCAGCAGCTCCCCCCGCGGTCTAGCGGGGGGCAACATGGATACGCAGTATTTT.

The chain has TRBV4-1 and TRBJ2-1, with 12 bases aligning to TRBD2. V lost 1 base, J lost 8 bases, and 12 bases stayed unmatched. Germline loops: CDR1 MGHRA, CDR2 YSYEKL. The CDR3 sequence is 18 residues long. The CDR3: CASSQVGPSGGAMDEQFF. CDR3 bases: TGCGCCAGCAGCCAAGTGGGCCCTAGCGGGGGGGCCATGGATGAGCAGTTCTTC.

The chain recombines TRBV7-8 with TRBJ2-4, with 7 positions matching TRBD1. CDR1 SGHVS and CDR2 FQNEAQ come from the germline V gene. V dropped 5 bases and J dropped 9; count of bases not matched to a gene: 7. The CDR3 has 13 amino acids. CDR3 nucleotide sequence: TGTGCCAGCAGCCGGGACAGTCTAAGCATTCAGTACTTC. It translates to CASSRDSLSIQYF.

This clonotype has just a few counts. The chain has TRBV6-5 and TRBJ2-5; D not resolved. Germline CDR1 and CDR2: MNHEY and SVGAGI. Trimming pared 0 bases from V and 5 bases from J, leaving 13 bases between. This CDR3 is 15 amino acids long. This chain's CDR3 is CASSYSKIGGETQYF. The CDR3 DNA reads TGTGCCAGCAGTTACTCGAAGATTGGTGGTGAGACCCAGTACTTC.

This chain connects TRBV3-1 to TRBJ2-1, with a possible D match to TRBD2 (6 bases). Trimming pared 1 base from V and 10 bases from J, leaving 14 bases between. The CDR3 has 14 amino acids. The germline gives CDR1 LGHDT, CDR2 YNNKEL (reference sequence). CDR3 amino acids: CASSQGRGRREQFF. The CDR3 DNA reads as TGTGCCAGCAGCCAAGGACGGGGGAGGAGAGAGCAGTTCTTC.

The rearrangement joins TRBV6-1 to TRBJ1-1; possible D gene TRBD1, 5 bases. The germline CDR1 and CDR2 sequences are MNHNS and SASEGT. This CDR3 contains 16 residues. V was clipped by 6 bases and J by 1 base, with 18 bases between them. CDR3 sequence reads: CASSPGALGRNTEAFF. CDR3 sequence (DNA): TGTGCCAGCAGCCCTGGGGCCCTCGGAAGGAACACTGAAGCTTTCTTT.

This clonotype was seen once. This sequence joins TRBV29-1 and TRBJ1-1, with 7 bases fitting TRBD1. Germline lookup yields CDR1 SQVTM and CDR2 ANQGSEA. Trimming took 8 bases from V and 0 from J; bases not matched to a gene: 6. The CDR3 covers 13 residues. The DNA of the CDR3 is TGCAGCCTGGGGACAGAATTGAACACTGAAGCTTTCTTT. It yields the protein CSLGTELNTEAFF. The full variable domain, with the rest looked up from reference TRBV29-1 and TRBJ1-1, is SAVISQKPSRDICQRGTSLTIQCQVDSQVTMMFWYRQQPGQSLTLIATANQGSEATYESGFVIDKFPISRPNLTFSTLTVSNMSPEDSSIYLCSLGTELNTEAFFGQGTRLTVV.

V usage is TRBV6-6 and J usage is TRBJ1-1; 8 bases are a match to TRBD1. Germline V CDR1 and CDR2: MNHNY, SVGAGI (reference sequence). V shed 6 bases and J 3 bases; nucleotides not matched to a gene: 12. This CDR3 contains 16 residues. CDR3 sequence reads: CASRPTTGEGDTEAFF. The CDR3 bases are TGTGCCAGCAGACCAACGACAGGGGAGGGGGACACTGAAGCTTTCTTT.

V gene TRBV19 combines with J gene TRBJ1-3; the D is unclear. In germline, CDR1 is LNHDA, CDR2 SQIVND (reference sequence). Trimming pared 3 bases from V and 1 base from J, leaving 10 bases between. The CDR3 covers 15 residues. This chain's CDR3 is CASSIPRRSGNTIYF. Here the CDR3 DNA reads TGTGCCAGTAGTATCCCAAGGCGATCTGGAAACACCATATATTTT.

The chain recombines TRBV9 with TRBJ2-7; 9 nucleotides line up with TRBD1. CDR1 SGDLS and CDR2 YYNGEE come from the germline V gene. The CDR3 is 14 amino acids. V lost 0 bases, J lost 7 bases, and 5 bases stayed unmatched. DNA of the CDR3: TGTGCCAGCAGCGTAGGGACAGGGGCGGGGGAGCAGTACTTC. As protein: CASSVGTGAGEQYF.

CDR3 nucleotide sequence: TGTGCCAGCAGCTCCGGACAGTGGGCTAGCACAGATACGCAGTATTTT. It codes for CASSSGQWASTDTQYF. The V gene is TRBV7-9, the J gene TRBJ2-3, with a weak D call TRBD1 (6 bases). There are 16 residues in the CDR3. Per germline, CDR1 SEHNR and CDR2 FQNEAQ (reference sequence). Trimming pared 4 bases from V and 0 bases from J, leaving 14 bases between.